This TCR beta chain came from a study of blood T cell repertoires in COVID-19 (dated by TCRdb to 2020 to 2022). Describing the broader study: Collaborator samples came from the United States, Italy and Spain and covered acute and convalescent phases of COVID-19. Nearly every sample came with metadata listing a de-identified subject ID, COVID-19 status, age in years and sex. Where available, HLA class I and class II types were obtained from metadata supplied by the sample provider rather than from assay-based typing. The prospective study material was composed of cDNA or gDNA derived from T cells, B-cell-depleted T cells, or PBMCs. The samples were drawn from two sources: the first 160 participants of the ongoing ImmuneRACE study, and 950 to 1,500 subjects contributed by 6 global collaborators. Subjects who had been exposed to COVID-19, were actively infected with it, or had recovered from it provided the deeply sampled blood TCRbeta repertoires that made up the dataset. The repertoires were released in a freely available public database intended as a resource for research on the immune response to SARS-CoV-2. The paper's findings and limits, for the study overall: The quantity of clinical and demographic metadata differed by source and by participant and was supplied without curation.

The germline V and J ends show losses of 2 bases and 6 bases respectively, and no gene match explains 5 bases of the junction. Inclusive of the bounding cysteine and phenylalanine, the CDR3 is 14 residues long. Only the CDR3 DNA stays, 42 bases, in frame from base 1. Via the germline V gene, CDR1 is MNHEY and CDR2 SVGAGI. Whole blood was collected in K2EDTA tubes by collaborating institutions according to the institutions' own protocols. For TCRbeta analysis, collaborator samples were shipped as frozen whole blood, as isolated PBMCs, or as DNA extracted from either sample type. TCRbeta CDR3 regions were amplified from genomic DNA using the immunoSEQ Assay, a bias-controlled multiplex PCR. For the original study's pipeline: Nucleated cell counts per sample were estimated from amplification of reference gene primers within the assay. To quantify the absolute abundance of each unique TCRbeta CDR3 rearrangement, sequence reads were collapsed and filtered. Productive Simpson clonality was computed per sample as the square root of Simpson's diversity index over productive rearrangements. TCRdb took this table from immuneACCESS and kept in-frame rearrangements with V and J called. Such tables lack part of the clones; where checked against another copy, unresolved V genes explain under half of the gap, and the rest is unexplained. The V and J calls and clone size are taken from that table; D and trimming were inferred from the DNA. Present in this sample are roughly 65,000 clones, 65% to 85% of which were seen just once. Of the sample, 16% is held by the ten largest clones.

Concerning this clone itself: The specificity of this receptor is unknown. Per-base quality was not reported, and no clone a single base away is much larger than it.

Sequencing used peripheral blood. The chain uses TRBV6-5 and TRBJ2-7, with 9 bases matching TRBD1. The receptor's source is a man aged 55-75 years with acute or convalescent COVID-19. The CDR3 protein sequence reads: CASSYLTGGSEQYF. The DNA reads TGTGCCAGCAGTTACCTAACAGGGGGCTCCGAGCAGTACTTC.